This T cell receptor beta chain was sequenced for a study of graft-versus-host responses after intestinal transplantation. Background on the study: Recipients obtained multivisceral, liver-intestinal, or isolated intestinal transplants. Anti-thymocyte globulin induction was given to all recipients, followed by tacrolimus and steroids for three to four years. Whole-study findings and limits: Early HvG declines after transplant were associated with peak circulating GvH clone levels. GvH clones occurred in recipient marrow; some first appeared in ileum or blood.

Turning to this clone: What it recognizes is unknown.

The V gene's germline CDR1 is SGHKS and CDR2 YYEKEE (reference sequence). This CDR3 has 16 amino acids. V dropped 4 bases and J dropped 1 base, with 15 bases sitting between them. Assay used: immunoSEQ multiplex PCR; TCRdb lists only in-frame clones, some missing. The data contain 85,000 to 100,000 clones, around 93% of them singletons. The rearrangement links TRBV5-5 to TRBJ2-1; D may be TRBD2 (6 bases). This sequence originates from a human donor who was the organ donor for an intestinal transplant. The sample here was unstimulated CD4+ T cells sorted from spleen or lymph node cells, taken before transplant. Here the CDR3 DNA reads TGTGCCAGCAGCGGAGCCGGGACTCCTTCCTACAATGAGCAGTTCTTC. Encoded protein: CASSGAGTPSYNEQFF. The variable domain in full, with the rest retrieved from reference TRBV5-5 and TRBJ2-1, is DAGVTQSPTHLIKTRGQQVTLRCSPISGHKSVSWYQQVLGQGPQFIFQYYEKEERGRGNFPDRFSARQFPNYSSELNVNALLLGDSALYLCASSGAGTPSYNEQFFGPGTRLTVL.